A selection of T cell receptor beta chains follows, all from one sample in a study of PD-L1 blockade in urothelial cancer. The method was immunoSEQ multiplex PCR; TCRdb's version includes in-frame clones alone and lacks a portion of them. The sample has under 80,000 clones; roughly 79% are singletons. The sequencing used PBMCs, collected around atezolizumab (anti-PD-L1) treatment. These receptors were obtained from a man aged 65 to 85 with urothelial cancer. Both conserved end residues are part of each CDR3. The D gene is left open where the match is weak. The size entry is marked missing in some rows and otherwise reads once, few, many or a size class.

v_call	clone_size	d_call	j_call	cdr3_length	cdr3_nt	cdr3_aa
TRBV6-6	few	TRBD1	TRBJ2-7	13	TGTGCCAGCAGGTGGGACAGCTCCTACGAGCAGTACTTC	CASRWDSSYEQYF
TRBV12-5	few	TRBD2	TRBJ2-3	12	TGTGCTAGTGGTTTCGGGGGGGATACGCAGTATTTT	CASGFGGDTQYF
TRBV27	NA	NA	TRBJ2-7	16	TGTGCCAGCAGTCACGTCGGGACTCTGACCTCCTACGAGCAGTACTTC	CASSHVGTLTSYEQYF
TRBV6-5	NA	NA	TRBJ1-2	15	TGTGCCAGCAAGTCCGTGGGGGCGCGAAACTATGGCTACACCTTC	CASKSVGARNYGYTF
TRBV6-1	NA	NA	TRBJ2-7	15	TGTGCCAGTGGGTTAGGCGGGCGGAGCTCCTACGAGCAGTACTTC	CASGLGGRSSYEQYF
TRBV7-2	once	TRBD1	TRBJ2-3	14	TGTGCCAGCAGCTGGGGACAGGGAAGAGATACGCAGTATTTT	CASSWGQGRDTQYF
TRBV7-2	once	NA	TRBJ1-5	15	TGTGCCAGCAGCTTAGATTCTACGGTTCGTCAGCCCCAGCATTTT	CASSLDSTVRQPQHF
TRBV5-1	NA	NA	TRBJ1-1	14	TGCGCCAGCAGCCTATGGGGGGGAGGAACTGAAGCTTTCTTT	CASSLWGGGTEAFF
TRBV5-1	NA	NA	TRBJ2-3	15	TGCGCCAGCACACAGGGTGGGGACCGCACAGATACGCAGTATTTT	CASTQGGDRTDTQYF
TRBV6-1	NA	TRBD1	TRBJ2-1	14	TGTGCCAGCCGTCCCGGGACAGAGGTGAATGAGCAGTTCTTC	CASRPGTEVNEQFF
TRBV2	NA	TRBD1	TRBJ1-5	15	TGTGCCAGCAGTGAAGACGGACAGGGCTATCAGCCCCAGCATTTT	CASSEDGQGYQPQHF
TRBV11-2	NA	TRBD1	TRBJ1-2	13	TGTGCCAGCAGCTCTACAGGGGGCTATGGCTACACCTTC	CASSSTGGYGYTF
TRBV6-6	NA	NA	TRBJ2-3	15	TGTGCCAGCACTTTCCGGTGGGGGGGCACAGATACGCAGTATTTT	CASTFRWGGTDTQYF
TRBV6-1	NA	TRBD2	TRBJ2-7	17	TGTGCCAGCAGTGAACGGGGACTAGCGGGTTTTACCTACGAGCAGTACTTC	CASSERGLAGFTYEQYF
TRBV19	NA	TRBD2	TRBJ2-2	17	TGTGCCAGTAGTCCCCGGACTAGCGGGAGAACCACCGGGGAGCTGTTTTTT	CASSPRTSGRTTGELFF
TRBV6-5	NA	TRBD2	TRBJ2-1	16	TGTGCCAGCAGTTACTCGGGACTAGTGTCCTACAATGAGCAGTTCTTC	CASSYSGLVSYNEQFF
TRBV4-2	NA	NA	TRBJ2-7	15	TGTGCCAGCAGCCAACCGGGACGGAGGGGGGGAGAGCAGTACTTC	CASSQPGRRGGEQYF
TRBV10-2	NA	TRBD1	TRBJ2-7	14	TGCGCCAGCAGGGACAGGGTGACCTCCTACGAGCAGTACTTC	CASRDRVTSYEQYF
TRBV19	few	NA	TRBJ2-1	15	TGTGCCAGTAGCTTTTTCAAGCGGCCCTACAATGAGCAGTTCTTC	CASSFFKRPYNEQFF
TRBV7-6	NA	NA	TRBJ2-7	16	TGTGCCAGCAGCTTAGCCTCAGGCCTCGGGGCCTACGAGCAGTACTTC	CASSLASGLGAYEQYF
TRBV18	NA	TRBD2	TRBJ2-7	15	TGTGCCAGCTCACCCGGACTAGCGGAATCCTACGAGCAGTACTTC	CASSPGLAESYEQYF
TRBV27	NA	NA	TRBJ2-2	13	TGTGCCAGCAGCCCCCCCGGGTCCGGGGAGCTGTTTTTT	CASSPPGSGELFF
TRBV6-1	NA	TRBD1	TRBJ1-2	13	TGTGCCAGCAATGTAGACAGGGAGGATGGCTACACCTTC	CASNVDREDGYTF
TRBV13	NA	NA	TRBJ1-2	14	TGTGCCAGCAGCCCGGGAAGGGGGAGCTATGGCTACACCTTC	CASSPGRGSYGYTF
TRBV5-6	NA	TRBD2	TRBJ2-5	12	TGTGCCAGCAGCTGGGGGGGTGAGACCCAGTACTTC	CASSWGGETQYF
TRBV6-6	NA	TRBD1	TRBJ1-3	15	TGTGCCAGCACCCAGACAGGGGGATTTGGAAACACCATATATTTT	CASTQTGGFGNTIYF
TRBV19	few	NA	TRBJ1-5	14	TGTGCCAGTAGTATCAGGGATAGCAATCAGCCCCAGCATTTT	CASSIRDSNQPQHF
TRBV14	NA	TRBD1	TRBJ1-1	15	TGTGCCAACAGCCAAGGGACAGGCTGGAACACTGAAGCTTTCTTT	CANSQGTGWNTEAFF
TRBV9	NA	NA	TRBJ1-2	14	TGTGCCAGCACCCGGGACTATCGAGGGTACGGCTACACCTTC	CASTRDYRGYGYTF
TRBV11-3	NA	TRBD1	TRBJ1-1	14	TGTGCCAGCAGCTTGACAGGGGGGCGCACTGAAGCTTTCTTT	CASSLTGGRTEAFF
TRBV11-2	NA	TRBD2	TRBJ2-3	15	TGTGCCAGCAGCCGGACTAGCGGGGGGGAGGGGACGCAGTATTTT	CASSRTSGGEGTQYF
TRBV14	few	NA	TRBJ1-2	15	TGTGCCAGCAGCCAAGATATCGGGGGGCTGCGAGGCTACACCTTC	CASSQDIGGLRGYTF
TRBV5-1	NA	NA	TRBJ2-1	12	TGCGCCAGCAGCTCGACAGGTGATGAGCAGTTCTTC	CASSSTGDEQFF
TRBV6-6	NA	TRBD2	TRBJ2-2	14	TGTGCCAGCACAGGGATCGGGGGGACCGGGGAGCTGTTTTTT	CASTGIGGTGELFF
TRBV7-2	NA	TRBD2	TRBJ2-7	15	TGTGCCAGCAGCTTAGGTAGCGGGAGGACCTACGAGCAGTACTTC	CASSLGSGRTYEQYF
TRBV10-1	few	NA	TRBJ2-7	13	TGCGCCAGCAGCCCGCAGCGAGACTACGAGCAGTACTTC	CASSPQRDYEQYF
TRBV7-3	NA	TRBD2	TRBJ2-5	15	TGTGCCAGCAGCCCGGGGAGCGGGGGCCAAGAGACCCAGTACTTC	CASSPGSGGQETQYF
TRBV7-8	NA	NA	TRBJ2-7	15	TGTGCCAGCCACCTAGGGTCGGGAGAAGTGAAGGAGCAGTACTTC	CASHLGSGEVKEQYF
TRBV2	many	NA	TRBJ1-5	13	TGTGCCAGCAGTGACTGGGAGGGGCAGCCCCAGCATTTT	CASSDWEGQPQHF
TRBV6-5	NA	TRBD1	TRBJ1-2	14	TGTGCCAGCAGTCGCGGACAGGGAATCGATGGCTACACCTTC	CASSRGQGIDGYTF
TRBV9	NA	TRBD2	TRBJ2-1	17	TGTGCCAGCAGCGTAGGGGGGGGAGCGGGAGTCGTCAATGAGCAGTTCTTC	CASSVGGGAGVVNEQFF
TRBV5-4	NA	NA	TRBJ2-7	14	TGTGCCAGCAGCGACGCGACTGGAAACTACGAGCAGTACTTC	CASSDATGNYEQYF
TRBV9	NA	NA	TRBJ2-1	16	TGTGCCAGCAACAGAGAAGGACTGACGGCTTACAATGAGCAGTTCTTC	CASNREGLTAYNEQFF
TRBV6-5	NA	NA	TRBJ1-5	13	TGTGCCAGCAGGGGCAAACTCAATCAGCCCCAGCATTTT	CASRGKLNQPQHF
TRBV5-5	NA	NA	TRBJ2-2	15	TGTGCCAGCAGCCCTGGACACTCGAACACCGGGGAGCTGTTTTTT	CASSPGHSNTGELFF
TRBV10-1	NA	TRBD2	TRBJ2-1	14	TGCGCCAGCAGTGGGAGCGGGGGTGGAAATGAGCAGTTCTTC	CASSGSGGGNEQFF
TRBV6-6	once	NA	TRBJ1-1	12	TGTGCCAGCAGGGTAGTGAACACTGAAGCTTTCTTT	CASRVVNTEAFF